The 32 T cell receptor beta chains below all came from one sample that was sequenced in a study of cytomegalovirus exposure and HLA in healthy donors. Primers included in the PCR were 60 Vbeta and 13 Jbeta primers. Repertoires were generated with immunoSEQ multiplex PCR, while TCRdb's copy carries only in-frame clones and drops some. The sample includes more than 90,000 clones, 60% to 80% of them seen just once. The sequencing sample was made of PBMCs. These receptors came from a man aged 50-60 years in good health and CMV-seropositive.

This CDR3 is CATSRDQTDYGYTF. The CDR3 nucleotides read TGTGCCACCAGCAGAGATCAAACGGACTATGGCTACACCTTC. The rearrangement joins TRBV15 to TRBJ1-2; D unclear. The germline CDR1 and CDR2 sequences are LNHNV and YYDKDF (reference sequence). The CDR3 is 14 residues long. V lost 0 bases and J lost 3, with 8 bases in between.

This clone came up once. The V and J genes are TRBV11-2 and TRBJ2-7; TRBD1 agrees at 7 bases. CDR1 and CDR2 (germline): SGHAT, FQNNGV. V shed 2 bases and J 0 bases; nucleotides not matched to a gene: 7. CDR3 length: 16 residues. The CDR3 region has the DNA TGTGCCAGCAGCTTACCCCCGACAGGGCCCTCCTACGAGCAGTACTTC. It translates to CASSLPPTGPSYEQYF.

This chain connects TRBV11-3 to TRBJ2-7; 9 bases align to TRBD2. Germline assignment: CDR1 SGHNT and CDR2 YENEEA. Unmatched junction bases numbered 10, after V lost 2 bases and J lost 2 bases. The CDR3 consists of 17 residues. The CDR3 DNA is TGTGCCAGCAGCTTAAATCCCGGGACTAGCTTTACCTACGAGCAGTACTTC. Encoded protein: CASSLNPGTSFTYEQYF.

The chain has TRBV5-4 and TRBJ2-2; a weak D match, TRBD2 (5 bases). From germline, CDR1 is SGHNT and CDR2 YYREEE (reference sequence). The CDR3 has 15 residues. Trimming pared 4 bases from V and 2 bases from J, leaving 12 bases between. The DNA for the CDR3 is TGTGCCAGCAGCACCCCCCGGGGAAACACCGGGGAGCTGTTTTTT. Its translation: CASSTPRGNTGELFF.

This clone was seen more than once but under ten times. The chain combines TRBV7-9 with TRBJ1-4, with D hard to call. CDR3 length: 13 residues. CDR1 and CDR2 from the germline V gene are SEHNR and FQNEAQ (reference sequence). The V end lost 0 bases, the J end lost 8 bases, and 7 bases lay between the germline ends. CDR3: CASSLAPTEKLFF. The CDR3 bases are TGTGCCAGCAGCTTAGCACCGACAGAAAAACTGTTTTTT.

The chain combines TRBV9 with TRBJ1-3; unclear D gene. The CDR3 is made up of 13 amino acids. V lost 3 bases to trimming and J lost 0 bases, with 4 bases between them. Germline values: CDR1 SGDLS, CDR2 YYNGEE. CDR3 sequence (DNA): TGTGCCAGCAGCGCCCTCTCTGGAAACACCATATATTTT. It yields the protein CASSALSGNTIYF.

The V call is TRBV18, the J call TRBJ1-2, with TRBD1 identical over 7 bases. Germline loops: CDR1 KGHSH, CDR2 LQKENI. V lost 2 bases and J lost 4; bases outside the gene matches: 10. CDR3 length equals 16 residues. CDR3 DNA sequence: TGTGCCAGCTCACCATTCGCGGGACAGAGATTCTATGGCTACACCTTC. Residues: CASSPFAGQRFYGYTF.

V usage is TRBV27 and J usage is TRBJ2-2; TRBD1 aligns across 7 bases. Germline V lookup: CDR1 MNHEY, CDR2 SMNVEV (reference sequence). V shed 3 bases and J 5 bases; nucleotides not matched to a gene: 9. The CDR3 runs 16 residues. This CDR3 is CASSFLHRGGTGELFF. CDR3 nucleotide sequence: TGTGCCAGCAGTTTTCTCCACAGGGGCGGGACCGGGGAGCTGTTTTTT.

The chain carries TRBV28 and TRBJ2-5; 9 nucleotides align to TRBD1. Germline CDR1 MDHEN, CDR2 SYDVKM. V lost 5 bases to trimming and J lost 6 bases; unmatched junction nucleotides: 16. The CDR3 totals 17 residues. CDR3 amino acids: CASSPSKWTGAWKTQYF. CDR3 DNA: TGTGCCAGCAGTCCCTCGAAATGGACAGGGGCCTGGAAGACCCAGTACTTC.

V and J are TRBV11-2 and TRBJ2-1, with 8 bases lining up with TRBD2. The V gene's germline CDR1 is SGHAT and CDR2 FQNNGV. The CDR3 sequence is 15 residues long. After removal of 3 bases from V and 5 bases from J, the junction contained 6 bases not matched to a gene. CDR3 protein: CASSFGLAENNEQFF. The CDR3 DNA is TGTGCCAGCAGCTTTGGACTAGCCGAGAACAATGAGCAGTTCTTC.

This clone has a single count. V gene TRBV5-1 combines with J gene TRBJ2-7; TRBD1 aligns across 8 bases. The CDR3 extends over 12 amino acids. J lost 6 bases, V lost 2 bases, and 1 base had no gene match. In germline, CDR1 is SGHRS, CDR2 YFSETQ. The CDR3 bases are TGCGCCAGCAGCTTTGACAGGGGCGAGCAGTACTTC. This codes for CASSFDRGEQYF.

The rearrangement links TRBV11-2 to TRBJ2-7; 10 positions agree with TRBD1. After removal of 3 bases from V and 9 bases from J, the junction contained 5 bases not matched to a gene. Germline assignment: CDR1 SGHAT and CDR2 FQNNGV. The CDR3 consists of 13 residues. The CDR3 nucleotides are TGTGCCAGCAGCTTGACAGGGGGCGCGGCGCAGTACTTC. Its protein is CASSLTGGAAQYF.

J is TRBJ2-5 and V is TRBV27; D ambiguous. Trimming stripped 4 bases from V and 5 bases from J, with 11 bases between. The germline V gene encodes CDR1 MNHEY and CDR2 SMNVEV (reference sequence). The CDR3 covers 13 residues. In DNA, the CDR3 is TGTGCCAGCAGTTCCCCCTTCGGGGAGACCCAGTACTTC. This encodes CASSSPFGETQYF.

This rearrangement joins TRBV7-9 to TRBJ1-1; D unclear. V shed 5 bases and J shed 2 bases, with 12 bases lying between them. This CDR3 is 14 amino acids long. CDR1 is SEHNR and CDR2 is FQNEAQ in the germline V gene (reference sequence). CDR3 residues: CASSPQTSNTEAFF. DNA of the CDR3: TGTGCCAGCAGCCCGCAGACATCCAACACTGAAGCTTTCTTT.

This clone came up a few times. The chain links TRBV25-1 to TRBJ1-6; perhaps TRBD1 as D (5 bases). Trimming removed 0 bases at V and 5 bases at J, with 5 bases between. CDR3 size: 14 residues. CDR1 MGHDK and CDR2 SYGVNS come from the germline V gene. The CDR3 DNA reads as TGTGCCAGCAGTGAATACAGGGATAATTCACCCCTCCACTTT. Amino acid sequence: CASSEYRDNSPLHF.

This clone qualifies as medium-sized. The CDR3 here is CASSSLAVYNEQFF. In DNA, the CDR3 is TGTGCCAGCAGTTCCTTAGCGGTGTACAATGAGCAGTTCTTC. The chain recombines TRBV28 with TRBJ2-1, with TRBD2 as a possible D gene (6 bases). The V gene lost 4 bases and the J gene lost 4 bases, with 11 bases spanning the gap. The CDR3 covers 14 residues. Germline CDR1 MDHEN, CDR2 SYDVKM.

J is TRBJ2-2 and V is TRBV19; 7 bases match TRBD2. V gave up 7 bases and J gave up 4 bases; unmatched junction bases: 9. This CDR3 is 15 amino acids long. Germline V gene data show CDR1 as LNHDA and CDR2 as SQIVND (reference sequence). The CDR3 reads CASKVRGGSTGELFF. DNA of the CDR3: TGTGCCAGTAAGGTGAGGGGAGGGAGCACCGGGGAGCTGTTTTTT. The full variable domain, in which reference TRBV19 and TRBJ2-2 provide the parts outside the CDR3, is DGGITQSPKYLFRKEGQNVTLSCEQNLNHDAMYWYRQDPGQGLRLIYYSQIVNDFQKGDIAEGYSVSREKKESFPLTVTSAQKNPTAFYLCASKVRGGSTGELFFGEGSRLTVL.

The chain links TRBV7-2 to TRBJ1-2, with 8 bases that match TRBD1. The germline V gene encodes CDR1 SGHTA and CDR2 FQGNSA. The CDR3 has 18 amino acids. The J segment lost 0 bases and the V segment lost 1 base, leaving 10 bases of the junction unmatched. This CDR3 is CASSLGFKGTGPNYGYTF. CDR3 DNA: TGTGCCAGCAGCTTAGGTTTTAAGGGGACAGGACCTAACTATGGCTACACCTTC.

This clone was observed once. Given the absence of the conserved phenylalanine or tryptophan at the CDR3 end, a read error is likely. The DNA is left out, because the CDR3 cannot be placed on it with certainty; the CDR3 is given as TCRdb lists it. V gene TRBV18 combines with J gene TRBJ2-7; TRBD1, as called in the table, went unchecked against the DNA. Germline CDR1 is KGHSH and CDR2 is LQKENI. The CDR3 adds up to 15 amino acids, both ends counted. The CDR3 protein is CASSPVSWTAQIPAL.

The V call is TRBV6-4, the J call TRBJ1-1; unclear D gene. CDR3 size: 14 residues. The germline V gene encodes CDR1 MRHNA and CDR2 SNTAGT. Trimming removed 4 bases from V and 0 bases from J, with 9 bases in between. The CDR3 loop reads CASSAEFLNTEAFF. CDR3 coding DNA: TGTGCCAGCAGTGCGGAGTTCTTGAACACTGAAGCTTTCTTT.

The chain carries TRBV6-5 and TRBJ1-4, with unresolved D. CDR3 length: 12 amino acids. The germline gives CDR1 MNHEY, CDR2 SVGAGI. With 8 bases removed from V and 7 bases from J, the gap between germline ends came to 11 bases. CDR3 in amino acids: CASASRGEKLFF. For the CDR3, the DNA is TGTGCCAGCGCTAGCCGGGGTGAAAAACTGTTTTTT.

This clone has a single count. The chain joins TRBV5-5 to TRBJ1-6; the D gene is possibly TRBD1 (6 bases). Germline values: CDR1 SGHKS, CDR2 YYEKEE (reference sequence). The V end was cut by 0 bases, the J end by 4 bases, with 11 bases between. The CDR3 contains 16 residues. In nucleotides, the CDR3 is TGTGCCAGCAGCTTGGACCTCGGACAGTATAATTCACCCCTCCACTTT. Protein product: CASSLDLGQYNSPLHF.

The rearrangement links TRBV19 to TRBJ2-2; 9 nucleotides line up with TRBD2. The CDR3 extends over 14 amino acids. With V trimmed by 7 bases and J by 1 base, 1 base remained unmatched. In germline, CDR1 is LNHDA, CDR2 SQIVND (reference sequence). In DNA, the CDR3 is TGTGCCAGTAAAGCGGGGGGGAACACCGGGGAGCTGTTTTTT. It codes for CASKAGGNTGELFF.

With respect to this clone: Germline and junction disagree at one end, which may indicate a read error. This chain connects TRBV5-1 to TRBJ2-2, with D maybe TRBD2 (6 bases). CDR3 length: 15 residues. In germline, CDR1 is SGHRS, CDR2 YFSETQ. CDR3 coding DNA: TGCGCCAGCCGATCCCCTGAGGGGATTACCGGGGGGCTGTTTTTT. This translates into CASRSPEGITGGLFF.

This chain uses TRBV19 with TRBJ1-2; D may be TRBD1 (6 bases). The CDR3 length is 14 residues. The V end lost 5 bases, the J end lost 7 bases, and 17 bases lay between the germline ends. Germline V CDR1 and CDR2: LNHDA, SQIVND (reference sequence). CDR3: CASSGAGGGGGYTF. As DNA, the CDR3 is TGTGCCAGTAGTGGTGCGGGGGGCGGGGGTGGCTACACCTTC.

V gene TRBV5-8 combines with J gene TRBJ1-3; possibly TRBD1 for D (6 bases). V lost 3 bases and J lost 0, with 10 bases in between. There are 15 residues in the CDR3. Germline-derived CDR1 and CDR2 are SGHTS and YDEGEE. CDR3 loop: CASSSQGHSGNTIYF. CDR3 nucleotides: TGTGCCAGCAGCTCACAGGGCCACTCTGGAAACACCATATATTTT.

This sequence joins TRBV19 and TRBJ2-1; perhaps TRBD1 as D (5 bases). The germline V gene has CDR1 LNHDA and CDR2 SQIVND (reference sequence). This CDR3 contains 17 residues. With 4 bases removed from V and 0 bases from J, the gap between germline ends came to 16 bases. The CDR3 spells CASSTFEGARSYNEQFF. CDR3 in DNA: TGTGCCAGTAGTACCTTTGAAGGGGCACGCTCCTACAATGAGCAGTTCTTC.

This clone was counted once. The chain recombines TRBV1 with TRBJ2-2; TRBD2, the table's D call, lacks a check against the DNA. TRBV1 is reported as a pseudogene. The CDR3 runs to 17 residues. The DNA of the CDR3 is TGCACCCCCCCCCGGTCGGGGATGTTCGCGAACACCGGGGAGCTGTTTTTT. Translation gives CTPPRSGMFANTGELFF.

The chain links TRBV6-5 to TRBJ1-1; D might be TRBD1 (6 bases). Per germline, CDR1 MNHEY and CDR2 SVGAGI. There are 13 residues in the CDR3. Trimming stripped 6 bases from V and 11 bases from J, with 19 bases between. The CDR3 coding sequence is TGTGCCAGCAGATCCACAGGGATTGCCATGGCTTTCTTT. This translates into CASRSTGIAMAFF.

This rearrangement joins TRBV11-2 to TRBJ1-1, with TRBD1 matching 8 bases. The CDR3 is made up of 16 amino acids. Germline CDR1 is SGHAT and CDR2 is FQNNGV. Trimming cost V 5 bases and J 6 bases; bases outside gene matches: 14. Here the CDR3 reads CASSHRTGSGKSEAFF. In DNA form, the CDR3 reads TGTGCCAGCAGCCACCGGACAGGGTCTGGGAAGTCTGAAGCTTTCTTT.

V usage is TRBV5-1 and J usage is TRBJ2-1; D gene unclear. Germline assignment: CDR1 SGHRS and CDR2 YFSETQ. CDR3 length: 13 amino acids. Deletions cut 1 base from V and 4 bases from J, with 6 bases between. In DNA, the CDR3 is TGCGCCAGCAGCTTGCAGGATTACAATGAGCAGTTCTTC. This encodes CASSLQDYNEQFF.

V and J are TRBV9 and TRBJ2-3; a possible D gene is TRBD2 (6 bases). V lost 0 bases and J 6 bases, leaving 14 bases between the germline ends. The CDR3 has 15 amino acids. Germline loops: CDR1 SGDLS, CDR2 YYNGEE. This chain's CDR3 is CASSVDDAGWDTQYF. In nucleotides, the CDR3 is TGTGCCAGCAGCGTAGATGATGCGGGGTGGGATACGCAGTATTTT.